Described below is a single T cell receptor (beta chain) sequence and its context. The clone's antigen remains unknown. No base qualities exist here, and no much larger clone lies one base off it. Trimmed from V: 5 bases; trimmed from J: 7 bases; junction bases lacking a gene match: 8. The cysteine opens and the phenylalanine closes a CDR3 of 14 amino acids. Only the CDR3 region is kept as DNA, spanning 42 bases read in frame from base 1. From the germline V gene (reference sequence), CDR1 is LNHDA and CDR2 is SQIVND. TCRbeta CDR3 regions were amplified from genomic DNA by means of the immunoSEQ Assay, a bias-controlled multiplex PCR. Processing in the source paper ran as follows. The number of nucleated cells in each sample was estimated from the amplification of reference gene primers within the assay. To quantify the absolute abundance of each unique TCRbeta CDR3 rearrangement, sequence reads were collapsed and filtered. Productive Simpson clonality was computed per sample as the square root of Simpson's diversity index over productive rearrangements. As stored in TCRdb, this immuneACCESS dataset retains in-frame rearrangements with V and J assigned. A fraction of the clones does not appear; measured against another copy, unresolved V genes explain less than half of the discrepancy, and the remainder lacks a known reason. Clone size and V and J calls were adopted from that table, with D and trimming inferred from the DNA. In all, the sample holds 200,000 to 250,000 clones, and about 93% of those were seen once. In total, the top ten clones hold under 2.5% of the sample.

Enrolling through a virtual design, the prospective study's participants ranged in age from roughly 18 to 100 years and lived across around 25 United States geographic areas. To assign participants to cohorts, the prospective study relied on clinical history that participants themselves reported in a screening survey and a study questionnaire. For ImmuneRACE Cohort 3, a participant was defined as recovered based on two consecutive negative NP/OP PCR tests, clearance by a healthcare professional, or resolution of symptoms. Mobile phlebotomists in the prospective study collected whole blood, serum and a nasopharyngeal or oropharyngeal swab from every participant. Prospective study participants could optionally give additional blood draws and questionnaires over an approximately two-month period. Blood samples from the prospective study were shipped frozen or at room temperature prior to DNA extraction.

The record originates from a study of blood T cell repertoires in COVID-19 (dated by TCRdb to 2020 to 2022). At the level of the whole study: Collaborator samples came from the United States, Italy and Spain and covered acute and convalescent phases of COVID-19. The prospective study material was composed of cDNA or gDNA derived from T cells, B-cell-depleted T cells, or PBMCs. Deeply sampled blood TCRbeta repertoires from subjects exposed to, actively infected with, or recovered from COVID-19 were included in the dataset. The repertoires were made available in a free public database intended to serve as a resource for research on the immune response to SARS-CoV-2. Samples came from the ongoing ImmuneRACE study (first 160 participants) plus 1,254 subjects from 6 global collaborators. Sample metadata almost always included a de-identified subject ID, COVID-19 status, age in years and sex. Where HLA class I and class II types were available, the types were taken from metadata supplied by the sample provider, not from assay-based typing.

The paper's findings and limits, for the study overall: The quantity of clinical and demographic metadata differed by source and by participant and was supplied without curation.

This sequence originates from a young woman who had recovered from COVID-19. Sequencing was carried out using PBMCs or T cells enriched from blood (not recorded which). This chain is built from TRBV19 and TRBJ1-1, with TRBD1 matching 9 junction bases. The CDR3 reads CASSSTGGQGEAFF. The nucleotide sequence is TGTGCCAGTAGTTCTACAGGGGGCCAAGGTGAAGCTTTCTTT.